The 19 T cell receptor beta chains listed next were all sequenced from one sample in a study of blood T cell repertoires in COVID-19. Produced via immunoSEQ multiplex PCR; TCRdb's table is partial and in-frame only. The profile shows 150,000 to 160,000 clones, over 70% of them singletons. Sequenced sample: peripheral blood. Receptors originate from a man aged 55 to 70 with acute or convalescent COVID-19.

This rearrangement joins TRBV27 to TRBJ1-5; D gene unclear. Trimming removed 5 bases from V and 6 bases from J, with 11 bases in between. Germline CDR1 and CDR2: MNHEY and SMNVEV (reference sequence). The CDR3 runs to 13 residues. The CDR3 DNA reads TGTGCCAGCAGTCAGGAGGTCCGTCAGCCCCAGCATTTT. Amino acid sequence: CASSQEVRQPQHF.

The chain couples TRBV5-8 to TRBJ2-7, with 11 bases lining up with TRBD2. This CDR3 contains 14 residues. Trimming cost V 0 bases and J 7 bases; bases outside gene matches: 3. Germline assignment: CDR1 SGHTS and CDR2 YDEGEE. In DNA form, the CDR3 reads TGTGCCAGCAGCTTGGGACTAGCGGGAAGGGAGCAGTACTTC. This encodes CASSLGLAGREQYF. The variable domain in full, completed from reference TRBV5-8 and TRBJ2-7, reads EAGVTQSPTHLIKTRGQQATLRCSPISGHTSVYWYQQALGLGLQFLLWYDEGEERNRGNFPPRFSGRQFPNYSSELNVNALELEDSALYLCASSLGLAGREQYFGPGTRLTVT.

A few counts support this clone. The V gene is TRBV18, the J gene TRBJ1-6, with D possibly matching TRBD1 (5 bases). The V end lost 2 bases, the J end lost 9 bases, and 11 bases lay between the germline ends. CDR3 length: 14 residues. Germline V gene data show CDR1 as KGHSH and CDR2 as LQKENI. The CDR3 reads CASSPAGSSSPLHF. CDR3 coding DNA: TGTGCCAGCTCACCAGCAGGGTCGAGTTCACCCCTCCACTTT.

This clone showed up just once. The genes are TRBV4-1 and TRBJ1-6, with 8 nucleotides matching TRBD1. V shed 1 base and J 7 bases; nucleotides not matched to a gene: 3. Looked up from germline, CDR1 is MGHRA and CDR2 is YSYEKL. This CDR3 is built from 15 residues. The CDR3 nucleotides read TGCGCCAGCAGCCAAGCCGGACAGGGAAATTCACCCCTCCACTTT. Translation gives CASSQAGQGNSPLHF.

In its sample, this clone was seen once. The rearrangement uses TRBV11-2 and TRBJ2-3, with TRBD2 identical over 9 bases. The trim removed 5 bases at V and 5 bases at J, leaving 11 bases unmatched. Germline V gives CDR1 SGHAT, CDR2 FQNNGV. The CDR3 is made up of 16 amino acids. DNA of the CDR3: TGTGCCAGCAGCATCCTCGGCGGGGGGGCCGTAGATACGCAGTATTTT. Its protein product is CASSILGGGAVDTQYF.

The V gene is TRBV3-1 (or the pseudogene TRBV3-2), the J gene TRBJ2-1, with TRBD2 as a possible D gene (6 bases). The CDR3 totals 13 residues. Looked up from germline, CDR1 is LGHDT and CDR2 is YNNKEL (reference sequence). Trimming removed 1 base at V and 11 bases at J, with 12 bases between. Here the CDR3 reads CASSQVEGGKQFF. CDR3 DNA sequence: TGTGCCAGCAGCCAAGTCGAGGGAGGAAAGCAGTTCTTC.

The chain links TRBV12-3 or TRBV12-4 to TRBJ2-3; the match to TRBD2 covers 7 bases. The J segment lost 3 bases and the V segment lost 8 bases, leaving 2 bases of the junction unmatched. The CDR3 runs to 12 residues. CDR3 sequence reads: CASAGETDTQYF. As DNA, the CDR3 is TGTGCCAGCGCGGGAGAAACAGATACGCAGTATTTT.

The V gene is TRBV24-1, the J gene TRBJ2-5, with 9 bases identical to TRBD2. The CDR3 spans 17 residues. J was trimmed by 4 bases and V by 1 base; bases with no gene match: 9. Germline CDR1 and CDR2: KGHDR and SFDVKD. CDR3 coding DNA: TGTGCCACCAGTGATTTTGGGAGGGGAGCGGGGGGAGAGACCCAGTACTTC. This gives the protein CATSDFGRGAGGETQYF.

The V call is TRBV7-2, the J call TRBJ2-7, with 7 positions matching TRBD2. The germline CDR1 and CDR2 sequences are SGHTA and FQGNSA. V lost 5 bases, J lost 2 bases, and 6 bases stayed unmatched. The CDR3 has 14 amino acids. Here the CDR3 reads CASSRTSDPYEQYF. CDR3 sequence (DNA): TGTGCCAGCAGCCGCACTAGCGACCCCTACGAGCAGTACTTC.

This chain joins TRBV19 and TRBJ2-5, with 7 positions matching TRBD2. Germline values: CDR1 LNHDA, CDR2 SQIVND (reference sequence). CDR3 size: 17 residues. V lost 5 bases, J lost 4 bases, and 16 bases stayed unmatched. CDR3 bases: TGTGCCAGTAGTCTAAACCCCTCAGCGGGGCGGCGAGAGACCCAGTACTTC. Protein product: CASSLNPSAGRRETQYF.

CDR3 residues: CASSLRSSGGAGTQYF. The CDR3 DNA sequence: TGTGCCAGCAGCTTAAGATCTAGCGGGGGGGCGGGCACGCAGTATTTT. The J gene is TRBJ2-3, the V gene TRBV7-2; TRBD2 matches 12 bases. The V gene end was trimmed by 2 bases and the J gene end by 9 bases; junction bases not matched to a gene: 9. Germline V gene lookup returns CDR1 SGHTA and CDR2 FQGNSA. The CDR3 has 16 residues.

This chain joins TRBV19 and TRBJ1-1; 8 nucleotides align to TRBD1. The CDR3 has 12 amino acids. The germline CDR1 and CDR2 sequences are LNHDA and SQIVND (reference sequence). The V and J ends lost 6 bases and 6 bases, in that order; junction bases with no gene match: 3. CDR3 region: CASRKQGAEAFF. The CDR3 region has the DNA TGTGCCAGTAGGAAACAGGGGGCTGAAGCTTTCTTT.

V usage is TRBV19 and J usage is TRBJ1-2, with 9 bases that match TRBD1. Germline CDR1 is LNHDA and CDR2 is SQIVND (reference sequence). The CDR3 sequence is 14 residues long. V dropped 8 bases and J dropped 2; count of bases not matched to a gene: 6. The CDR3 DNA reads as TGTGCCAGTGGACAGGGGCAGCACAACTATGGCTACACCTTC. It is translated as CASGQGQHNYGYTF.

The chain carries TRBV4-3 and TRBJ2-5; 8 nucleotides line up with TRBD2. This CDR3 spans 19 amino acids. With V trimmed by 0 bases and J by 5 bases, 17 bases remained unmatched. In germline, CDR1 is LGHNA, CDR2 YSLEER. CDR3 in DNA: TGCGCCAGCAGCCAAGATTTGACGGAGCGGGGGACTCCTGGGGAGACCCAGTACTTC. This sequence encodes CASSQDLTERGTPGETQYF.

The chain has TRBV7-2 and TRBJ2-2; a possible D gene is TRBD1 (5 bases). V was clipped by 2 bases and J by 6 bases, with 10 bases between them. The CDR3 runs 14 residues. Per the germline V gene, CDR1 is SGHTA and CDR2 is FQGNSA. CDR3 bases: TGTGCCAGCAGCTTAAATTGGGGCCCCGGGGAGCTGTTTTTT. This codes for CASSLNWGPGELFF. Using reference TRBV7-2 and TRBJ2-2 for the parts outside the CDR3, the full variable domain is GAGVSQSPSNKVTEKGKDVELRCDPISGHTALYWYRQSLGQGLEFLIYFQGNSAPDKSGLPSDRFSAERTGGSVSTLTIQRTQQEDSAVYLCASSLNWGPGELFFGEGSRLTVL.

CDR3 coding DNA: TGTGCCAGTACCCTAAGGAGGGCAGACAGGGACTCGCATGGCTACACCTTC. Translation: CASTLRRADRDSHGYTF. The chain carries TRBV19 and TRBJ1-2; 7 nucleotides match TRBD1. Germline CDR1 reads LNHDA; CDR2 reads SQIVND (reference sequence). CDR3 length: 17 residues. V shed 7 bases, J shed 6 bases, and the junction held 20 bases outside the gene matches. Full variable domain (missing parts from reference TRBV19 and TRBJ1-2): DGGITQSPKYLFRKEGQNVTLSCEQNLNHDAMYWYRQDPGQGLRLIYYSQIVNDFQKGDIAEGYSVSREKKESFPLTVTSAQKNPTAFYLCASTLRRADRDSHGYTFGSGTRLTVV.

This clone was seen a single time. The CDR3 sequence is CASSPRAGGSGELFF. CDR3 DNA sequence: TGTGCCAGCAGCCCCCGGGCAGGCGGGAGCGGGGAGCTGTTTTTT. J is TRBJ2-2 and V is TRBV7-3, with 7 bases identical to TRBD2. The CDR3 contains 15 residues. J lost 7 bases, V lost 5 bases, and 10 bases had no gene match. Germline V gene lookup returns CDR1 SGHTA and CDR2 FQGTGA.

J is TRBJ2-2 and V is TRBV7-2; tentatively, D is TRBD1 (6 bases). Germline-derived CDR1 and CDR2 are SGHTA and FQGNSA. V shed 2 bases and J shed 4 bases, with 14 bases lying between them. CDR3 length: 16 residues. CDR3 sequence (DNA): TGTGCCAGCAGCTTAATATGGACAGCTGCCACCGGGGAGCTGTTTTTT. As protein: CASSLIWTAATGELFF.

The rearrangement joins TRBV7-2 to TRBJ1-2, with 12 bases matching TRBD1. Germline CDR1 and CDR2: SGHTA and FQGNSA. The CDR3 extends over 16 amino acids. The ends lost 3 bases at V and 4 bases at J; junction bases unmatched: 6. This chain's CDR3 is CASSLGTGGKGYGYTF. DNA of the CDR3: TGTGCCAGCAGCTTGGGGACAGGGGGCAAAGGCTATGGCTACACCTTC.